Here is one T cell receptor (beta chain) with its context. These data come from a study of blood T cells in healthy people across ages. This CDR3 is 14 amino acids long. V gave up 1 base and J gave up 10 bases, with 17 bases separating them. Germline values: CDR1 DFQATT, CDR2 SNEGSKA (reference sequence). A second PCR of about 7 to 11 cycles used a sample-barcoded 5' primer and a J-beta primer mix. Individual samples furnished no less than 2.5 million CDR3-containing paired-end reads apiece. In TCRdb, the 5' RACE reads were re-called with MiXCR into one record per CDR3 protein. The table shows around 1.5 million distinct CDR3 sequences, with around 39% occurring only once.

The chain joins TRBV20-1 to TRBJ2-1; D ambiguous. The source is a woman aged 18-29 years in good health. Sample: blood. The CDR3 DNA reads as TGCAGTGCTAGAGGGGCGGTTCTGGCCTACGAGCAGTTCTTC. This gives the protein CSARGAVLAYEQFF.